Listed here are 10 T cell receptor beta chains from one sample, sequenced in a study of chemoradiotherapy in HPV16-positive cancers. TCRdb's table, derived via immunoSEQ multiplex PCR, lists solely in-frame clones and lacks some. The data show about 53,000 clones, with around nine tenths seen just once and roughly 3.4% held by the top ten. The sample in question was blood, obtained from a patient who underwent chemoradiotherapy. The receptors derive from a human donor with HPV-associated anogenital cancer.

The chain employs TRBV4-3 and TRBJ2-5; D is unclear. Trimming shortened V by 1 base and J by 1 base, and 7 bases separated the two germline ends. The CDR3 has 14 amino acids. The germline CDR1 and CDR2 sequences are LGHNA and YSLEER. CDR3 in DNA: TGCGCCAGCAGCCAAGCTCTGACCCAAGAGACCCAGTACTTC. Translation gives CASSQALTQETQYF.

The chain joins TRBV7-9 to TRBJ1-6, with 7 bases lining up with TRBD1. The CDR3 runs 14 residues. V was pared by 4 bases and J by 5 bases, with 2 bases of the junction left unmatched. The germline V gene encodes CDR1 SEHNR and CDR2 FQNEAQ (reference sequence). The CDR3 loop reads CASSSGQNNSPLHF. CDR3 nucleotide sequence: TGTGCCAGCAGCTCGGGACAGAATAATTCACCCCTCCACTTT.

V gene TRBV7-7 combines with J gene TRBJ2-3; 11 nucleotides align to TRBD2. The CDR3 totals 16 residues. The V and J ends lost 1 base and 0 bases, in that order; junction bases with no gene match: 0. Germline CDR1 is SSHAT and CDR2 is FNYEAQ (reference sequence). CDR3 amino acids: CASSLGLAGSTDTQYF. The CDR3 region has the DNA TGTGCCAGCAGCTTAGGACTAGCGGGGAGCACAGATACGCAGTATTTT.

The gene calls are TRBV30 and TRBJ2-3; 7 positions match TRBD2. Trimming took 5 bases from V and 2 from J; bases not matched to a gene: 10. This CDR3 is built from 15 residues. From germline, CDR1 is GTSNPN and CDR2 SVGIG (reference sequence). The CDR3 DNA is TGTGCCTGGGTCGGGGGGAGGGGCTTCACAGATACGCAGTATTTT. This sequence encodes CAWVGGRGFTDTQYF.

The rearrangement joins TRBV6-1 to TRBJ2-5; maybe TRBD1 (5 bases). Between the trimmed V and J ends, which lost 2 bases and 3 bases, there was a span of 10 bases. This CDR3 spans 14 amino acids. CDR1 and CDR2 from the germline V gene are MNHNS and SASEGT. DNA for the CDR3: TGTGCCAGCAGTGAATTCGCCAGGGAAGAGACCCAGTACTTC. It yields the protein CASSEFAREETQYF.

The chain couples TRBV18 to TRBJ1-1; D call uncertain. Per the germline V gene, CDR1 is KGHSH and CDR2 is LQKENI. The V gene lost 5 bases and the J gene lost 1 base, with 11 bases spanning the gap. The CDR3 runs 14 residues. The chain's CDR3 is CASSIQAENTEAFF. CDR3 coding DNA: TGTGCCAGCTCAATTCAGGCAGAGAACACTGAAGCTTTCTTT.

The rearrangement links TRBV21-1 to TRBJ2-2. TRBV21-1 is a pseudogene locus. This CDR3 spans 13 amino acids. The chain's CDR3 is CASSKGGPPGLFF. Written as DNA, the CDR3 is TGTGCCAGCAGCAAAGGGGGACCACCTGGGCTGTTTTTT.

The J gene is TRBJ1-4, the V gene TRBV2; 7 positions agree with TRBD1. Germline loops: CDR1 SNHLY, CDR2 FYNNEI. There are 14 residues in the CDR3. V was pared by 7 bases and J by 8 bases, with 10 bases of the junction left unmatched. CDR3 in DNA: TGTGCCAGCATGAAGACAGGGTTCGGGGAAAAACTGTTTTTT. Translation gives CASMKTGFGEKLFF.

This clone appeared a few times. In the same sample, other DNA sequences code for this CDR3. J is TRBJ2-7 and V is TRBV11-2; the match to TRBD1 covers 8 bases. Germline-derived CDR1 and CDR2 are SGHAT and FQNNGV. With V trimmed by 5 bases and J by 2 bases, 5 bases remained unmatched. There are 14 residues in the CDR3. The CDR3 loop reads CASSPQGVAYEQYF. CDR3 nucleotide sequence: TGTGCCAGCAGCCCACAGGGGGTGGCCTACGAGCAGTACTTC.

This clone was recorded once. The chain joins TRBV4-3 to TRBJ2-1; a weak D match, TRBD2 (7 bases). From germline, CDR1 is LGHNA and CDR2 YSLEER. CDR3 length equals 15 residues. V was shortened by 5 bases and J by 4 bases, with 15 bases between the two germline ends. The chain's CDR3 is CASSIRGGAYNEQFF. The CDR3 nucleotides are TGCGCCAGCAGCATAAGGGGGGGCGCTTACAATGAGCAGTTCTTC.